The rows below give T cell receptor beta chains drawn from one sample of a study of blood T cell repertoires in COVID-19. Data came from immunoSEQ multiplex PCR; TCRdb stores just in-frame clones and leaves some out. The sample lists 200,000 to 250,000 clones; about 91% were seen once. The source material was peripheral blood. The receptor source for this set is a man older than 75 with acute or convalescent COVID-19. The CDR3 runs from the conserved cysteine through the conserved F or W. Fields, in order: V gene, J gene, clone size, D gene, CDR3 protein, CDR3 DNA. D genes are given only for firm matches. Size is omitted from some rows. Given values are once, few, many or a class for expanded clones.

v_call: TRBV5-6; j_call: TRBJ1-2; clone_size: NA; d_call: TRBD1; cdr3_aa: CASSSLQGAGGYTF; cdr3_nt: TGTGCCAGCAGCTCCTTACAGGGGGCAGGGGGCTACACCTTC
v_call: TRBV7-3; j_call: TRBJ2-5; clone_size: NA; d_call: TRBD2; cdr3_aa: CASSRAGAGETQYF; cdr3_nt: TGTGCCAGCAGCCGAGCGGGGGCCGGGGAGACCCAGTACTTC
v_call: TRBV4-3; j_call: TRBJ1-1; clone_size: NA; d_call: NA; cdr3_aa: CASSQDQGAGTEAFF; cdr3_nt: TGCGCCAGCAGCCAAGATCAAGGGGCAGGCACTGAAGCTTTCTTT
v_call: TRBV4-1; j_call: TRBJ2-3; clone_size: NA; d_call: TRBD2; cdr3_aa: CASSQEGLAGFTDTQYF; cdr3_nt: TGCGCCAGCAGCCAAGAGGGACTAGCGGGCTTCACAGATACGCAGTATTTT
v_call: TRBV6-6; j_call: TRBJ1-6; clone_size: NA; d_call: TRBD1; cdr3_aa: CASNLGQGNSPLHF; cdr3_nt: TGTGCCAGCAACCTAGGACAGGGAAATTCACCCCTCCACTTT
v_call: TRBV11-1; j_call: TRBJ2-5; clone_size: NA; d_call: TRBD1; cdr3_aa: CASSPRGTAYQETQYF; cdr3_nt: TGTGCCAGCAGTCCCCGAGGGACAGCGTACCAAGAGACCCAGTACTTC
v_call: TRBV2; j_call: TRBJ2-1; clone_size: NA; d_call: NA; cdr3_aa: CASSEASAHNEQFF; cdr3_nt: TGTGCCAGCAGTGAGGCTAGCGCACACAATGAGCAGTTCTTC
v_call: TRBV19; j_call: TRBJ1-4; clone_size: NA; d_call: NA; cdr3_aa: CASKVVGTKLAADEKLFF; cdr3_nt: TGTGCCAGTAAGGTGGTAGGGACAAAACTCGCGGCGGATGAAAAACTGTTTTTT
v_call: TRBV15; j_call: TRBJ2-7; clone_size: NA; d_call: NA; cdr3_aa: CATSRGGGARYEQYF; cdr3_nt: TGTGCCACCAGCAGAGGTGGGGGGGCCCGATACGAGCAGTACTTC
v_call: TRBV7-9; j_call: TRBJ1-4; clone_size: NA; d_call: NA; cdr3_aa: CASSYATGTTNEKLFF; cdr3_nt: TGTGCCAGCAGCTACGCTACAGGGACAACTAATGAAAAACTGTTTTTT
v_call: TRBV11-2; j_call: TRBJ2-5; clone_size: NA; d_call: NA; cdr3_aa: CASSLGGHGETQYF; cdr3_nt: TGTGCCAGCAGCTTAGGGGGGCATGGAGAGACCCAGTACTTC
v_call: TRBV29-1; j_call: TRBJ1-1; clone_size: NA; d_call: NA; cdr3_aa: CSVGMGARGAFF; cdr3_nt: TGCAGCGTTGGGATGGGGGCCCGGGGAGCTTTCTTT
v_call: TRBV2; j_call: TRBJ2-5; clone_size: NA; d_call: NA; cdr3_aa: CASMPGHPQETQYF; cdr3_nt: TGTGCCAGCATGCCGGGACACCCCCAAGAGACCCAGTACTTC
v_call: TRBV19; j_call: TRBJ1-6; clone_size: NA; d_call: TRBD1; cdr3_aa: CASEDRGYNSPLHF; cdr3_nt: TGTGCCAGTGAGGACAGGGGGTATAATTCACCCCTCCACTTT
v_call: TRBV7-2; j_call: TRBJ2-7; clone_size: NA; d_call: TRBD2; cdr3_aa: CASSSRASGGLSYYEQYF; cdr3_nt: TGTGCCAGCAGCTCCCGGGCTAGCGGGGGGTTATCTTACTACGAGCAGTACTTC
v_call: TRBV29-1; j_call: TRBJ1-6; clone_size: NA; d_call: NA; cdr3_aa: CSVQEGGNSPLHF; cdr3_nt: TGCAGCGTCCAGGAAGGGGGTAATTCACCCCTCCACTTT
v_call: TRBV24-1; j_call: TRBJ2-5; clone_size: NA; d_call: TRBD2; cdr3_aa: CATSDPQELAGVGQETQYF; cdr3_nt: TGTGCCACCAGTGATCCCCAGGAACTAGCGGGAGTTGGGCAAGAGACCCAGTACTTC
v_call: TRBV6-5; j_call: TRBJ1-2; clone_size: NA; d_call: TRBD1; cdr3_aa: CASSTGQAKNYGYTF; cdr3_nt: TGTGCCAGCAGCACGGGACAGGCAAAAAACTATGGCTACACCTTC
v_call: TRBV6-5; j_call: TRBJ2-7; clone_size: few; d_call: NA; cdr3_aa: CASSLGHTYEQYF; cdr3_nt: TGTGCCAGCAGCTTGGGACATACCTACGAGCAGTACTTC
v_call: TRBV19; j_call: TRBJ1-5; clone_size: few; d_call: NA; cdr3_aa: CASSTTVASNQPQHF; cdr3_nt: TGTGCCAGTAGTACGACAGTTGCTAGCAATCAGCCCCAGCATTTT
v_call: TRBV19; j_call: TRBJ2-1; clone_size: NA; d_call: NA; cdr3_aa: CASSPGSNLLNEQFF; cdr3_nt: TGTGCCAGTAGTCCGGGGTCCAACCTCCTCAATGAGCAGTTCTTC
v_call: TRBV7-2; j_call: TRBJ2-1; clone_size: once; d_call: NA; cdr3_aa: CASSLGPDNEQFF; cdr3_nt: TGTGCCAGCAGCTTAGGTCCGGACAATGAGCAGTTCTTC
v_call: TRBV6-6; j_call: TRBJ2-5; clone_size: NA; d_call: TRBD2; cdr3_aa: CASSYKRGGGETQYF; cdr3_nt: TGTGCCAGCAGTTACAAGCGGGGGGGAGGAGAGACCCAGTACTTC
v_call: TRBV11-1; j_call: TRBJ2-2; clone_size: NA; d_call: NA; cdr3_aa: CASSLNPGNTGELFF; cdr3_nt: TGTGCCAGCAGCTTAAATCCGGGGAACACCGGGGAGCTGTTTTTT
v_call: TRBV5-6; j_call: TRBJ1-1; clone_size: NA; d_call: TRBD1; cdr3_aa: CASSFKDRDYTEAFF; cdr3_nt: TGTGCCAGCAGCTTTAAGGACAGGGACTACACTGAAGCTTTCTTT
v_call: TRBV5-1; j_call: TRBJ2-1; clone_size: NA; d_call: TRBD2; cdr3_aa: CASSLTSGRVYNEQFF; cdr3_nt: TGCGCCAGCAGCTTAACTAGCGGGAGGGTTTACAATGAGCAGTTCTTC
v_call: TRBV7-2; j_call: TRBJ1-3; clone_size: NA; d_call: NA; cdr3_aa: CASSLATGLTGNTIYF; cdr3_nt: TGTGCCAGCAGCTTAGCGACGGGACTAACTGGAAACACCATATATTTT
v_call: TRBV4-3; j_call: TRBJ2-1; clone_size: NA; d_call: TRBD2; cdr3_aa: CASSQLLAGDEQFF; cdr3_nt: TGCGCCAGCAGCCAATTACTAGCGGGGGATGAGCAGTTCTTC
v_call: TRBV5-1; j_call: TRBJ2-5; clone_size: NA; d_call: NA; cdr3_aa: CASSRSGTETQYF; cdr3_nt: TGCGCCAGCAGCCGCTCAGGTACGGAGACCCAGTACTTC